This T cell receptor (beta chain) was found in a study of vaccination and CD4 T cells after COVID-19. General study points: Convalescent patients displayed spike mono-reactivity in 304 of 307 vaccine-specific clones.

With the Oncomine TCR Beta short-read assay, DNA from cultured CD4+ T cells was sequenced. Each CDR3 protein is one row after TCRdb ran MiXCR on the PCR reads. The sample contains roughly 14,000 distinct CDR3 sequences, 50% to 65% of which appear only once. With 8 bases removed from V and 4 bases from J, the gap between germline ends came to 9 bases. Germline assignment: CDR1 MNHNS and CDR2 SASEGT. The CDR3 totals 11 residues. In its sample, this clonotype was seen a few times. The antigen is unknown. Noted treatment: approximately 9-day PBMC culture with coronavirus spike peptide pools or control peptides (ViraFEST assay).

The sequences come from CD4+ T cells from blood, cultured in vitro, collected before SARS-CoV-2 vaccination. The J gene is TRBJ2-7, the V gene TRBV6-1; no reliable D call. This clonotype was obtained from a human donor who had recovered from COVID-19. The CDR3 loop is CASGRDYEQYF. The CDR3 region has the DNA TGTGCCAGCGGCAGAGATTACGAGCAGTACTTC.